This entry concerns a single T cell receptor beta chain. The antigen remains undetermined. This sample is part of a study of T cell repertoires in cytomegalovirus infection. Looking at the study overall: Both a matching HLA type and CMV infection were indicated by public TCR beta signatures. Overall study results and limits: HLA-C-restricted CMV-specific TCR beta clonotypes prevailed in the ex vivo response.

One entry per CDR3 protein, called by TCRdb with MiXCR from the reads. The table has 600,000 to 700,000 distinct CDR3 sequences, about 33% seen once; the top ten hold about 20%. The CDR3 is 18 amino acids. J gave up 2 bases and V 4 bases, and 6 bases lay outside the gene matches. Germline-derived CDR1 and CDR2 are MNHNS and SASEGT. The J gene is TRBJ2-6, the V gene TRBV6-1; the match to TRBD2 covers 12 bases. This specimen was cultured PBMCs, taken from culture after CMV antigen stimulation. The clonotype originates from a human donor in good health (CMV status not recorded). Some clones in this sample may be carry-over from other donors' samples. CDR3 region: CASSGLAGGLAGANVLTF. The CDR3 nucleotides read TGTGCCAGCAGTGGGCTAGCGGGAGGGCTAGCTGGGGCCAACGTCCTGACTTTC.